This section outlines one TCR beta chain sequence together with its context. The assay was immunoSEQ multiplex PCR, and TCRdb's table has in-frame clones only and misses some. The sample has roughly 250,000 clones, about nine tenths seen once. The data are from a study of blood T cell repertoires in COVID-19. The V gene end was trimmed by 4 bases and the J gene end by 3 bases; junction bases not matched to a gene: 12. The CDR3 is 17 amino acids. Germline assignment: CDR1 SGHRS and CDR2 YFSETQ. The clonotype was recovered from a woman in her twenties or thirties with acute COVID-19. Sequencing used PBMCs or T cells enriched from blood (not recorded which). The gene calls are TRBV5-1 and TRBJ2-1; 8 bases line up with TRBD1. The DNA for the CDR3 is TGCGCCAGCAGCCGGGATTGGACAGGGTATCGCTACAATGAGCAGTTCTTC. Its translation is CASSRDWTGYRYNEQFF.